This TCR beta chain is from a study of response to subunit inactivated influenza vaccine. TCRdb independently ran MiXCR on the RT-PCR reads; one entry per CDR3 protein. The sample lists around 530,000 distinct CDR3 sequences; approximately 15% were seen once. Germline-derived CDR1 and CDR2 are SGHRS and YFSETQ. The V and J ends lost 4 bases and 4 bases respectively, with 9 bases between them. This CDR3 is built from 12 residues. The sequences come from CD4+ T cells sorted from PBMCs, collected about 23 months after vaccination. The source is a man aged 45 to 70 who received an inactivated influenza vaccine. The chain is built from TRBV5-1 and TRBJ2-7; D gene ambiguous. CDR3 nucleotide sequence: TGCGCCAGCAGCAAGGATGGGTACGAGCAGTACTTC. The encoded protein is CASSKDGYEQYF.